This TCR beta chain was sequenced in a study of blood T cell repertoires in COVID-19. Study summary: From the United States, Italy and Spain came samples of acute and convalescent COVID-19. In each case, the material was cDNA or gDNA derived from T cells, B-cell-depleted T cells, or PBMCs.

Deletions cut 5 bases from V and 7 bases from J, with 20 bases between. The V gene's germline CDR1 is MDHEN and CDR2 SYDVKM. The CDR3 has 15 residues. How the authors handled the data: Reference gene primer amplification gave estimated nucleated cell counts. Profiled with immunoSEQ multiplex PCR; TCRdb holds only in-frame clones, not every one. V, J and clone size reflect that table, while D and trimming were determined from the DNA. The profile covers about 49,000 clones, with about 90% appearing a single time and 2.1% taken by the ten largest. Seattle patients were enrolled during active infection and followed longitudinally.

This TCR came from a woman over 75 with COVID-19, enrolled during active disease. Sequences were obtained from peripheral blood. The V and J genes are TRBV28 and TRBJ1-2; tentative D call: TRBD1 (5 bases). The CDR3 DNA sequence: TGTGCCAGCAGTCCCGCGCGACCAGGGATCTCTGGCTACACCTTC. Amino acids: CASSPARPGISGYTF.